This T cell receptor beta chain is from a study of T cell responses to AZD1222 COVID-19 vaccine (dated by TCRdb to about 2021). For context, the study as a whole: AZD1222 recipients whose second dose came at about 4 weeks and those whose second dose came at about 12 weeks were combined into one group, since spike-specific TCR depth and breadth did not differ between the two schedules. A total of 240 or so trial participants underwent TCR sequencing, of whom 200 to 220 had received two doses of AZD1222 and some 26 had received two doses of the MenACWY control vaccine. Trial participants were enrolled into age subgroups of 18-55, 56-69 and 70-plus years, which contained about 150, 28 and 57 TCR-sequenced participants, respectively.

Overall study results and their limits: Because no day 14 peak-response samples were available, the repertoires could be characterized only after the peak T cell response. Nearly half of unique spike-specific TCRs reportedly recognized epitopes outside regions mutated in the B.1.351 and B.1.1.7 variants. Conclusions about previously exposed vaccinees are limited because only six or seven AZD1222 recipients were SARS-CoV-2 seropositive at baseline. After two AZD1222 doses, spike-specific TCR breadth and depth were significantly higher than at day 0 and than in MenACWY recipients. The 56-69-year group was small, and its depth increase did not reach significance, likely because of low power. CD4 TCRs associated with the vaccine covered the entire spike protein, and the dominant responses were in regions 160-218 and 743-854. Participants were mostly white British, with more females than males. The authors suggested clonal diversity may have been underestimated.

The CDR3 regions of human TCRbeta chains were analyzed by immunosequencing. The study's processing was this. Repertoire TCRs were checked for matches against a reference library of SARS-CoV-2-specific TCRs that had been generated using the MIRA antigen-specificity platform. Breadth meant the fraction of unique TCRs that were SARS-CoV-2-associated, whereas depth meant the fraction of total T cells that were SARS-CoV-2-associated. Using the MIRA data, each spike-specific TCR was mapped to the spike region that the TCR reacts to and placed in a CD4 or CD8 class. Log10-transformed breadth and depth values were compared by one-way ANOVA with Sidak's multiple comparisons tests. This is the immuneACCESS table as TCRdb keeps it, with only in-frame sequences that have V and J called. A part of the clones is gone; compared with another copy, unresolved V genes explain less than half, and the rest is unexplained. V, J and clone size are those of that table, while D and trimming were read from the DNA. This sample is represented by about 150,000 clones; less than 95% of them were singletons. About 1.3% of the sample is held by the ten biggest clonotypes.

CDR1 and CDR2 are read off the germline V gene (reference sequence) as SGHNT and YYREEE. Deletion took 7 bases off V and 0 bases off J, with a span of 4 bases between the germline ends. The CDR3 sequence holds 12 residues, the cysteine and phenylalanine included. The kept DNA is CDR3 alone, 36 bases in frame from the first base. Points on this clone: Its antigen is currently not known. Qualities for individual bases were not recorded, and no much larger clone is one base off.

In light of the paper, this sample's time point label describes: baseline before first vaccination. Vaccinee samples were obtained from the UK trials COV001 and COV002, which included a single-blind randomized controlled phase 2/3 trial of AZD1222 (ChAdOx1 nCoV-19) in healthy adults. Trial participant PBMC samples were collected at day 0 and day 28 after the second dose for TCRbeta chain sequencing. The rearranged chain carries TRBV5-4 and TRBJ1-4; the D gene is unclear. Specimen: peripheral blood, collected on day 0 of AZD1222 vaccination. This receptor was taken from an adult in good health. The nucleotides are TGTGCCAGCCAGGCAACTAATGAAAAACTGTTTTTT. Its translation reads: CASQATNEKLFF.